This T cell receptor beta chain was sequenced in a study of blood T cell repertoires in COVID-19. Across the study: From the United States, Italy and Spain came samples of acute and convalescent COVID-19. Sources were T cells, B-cell-depleted T cells, or PBMCs; the material itself was cDNA or gDNA.

V shed 5 bases, J shed 0 bases, and the junction held 4 bases outside the gene matches. The germline gives CDR1 SEHNR, CDR2 FQNEAQ (reference sequence). CDR3 length equals 15 residues. The authors' processing: Cell counts per sample came from amplifying reference gene primers. Repertoires were generated with immunoSEQ multiplex PCR, while TCRdb's copy carries only in-frame clones and drops some. V and J calls and clone size are as listed in that table; D and trimming were resolved from the DNA. The sample shows 77,000 or so clones, about 74% of them seen only once. This clone has more than one count but fewer than ten.

The sequence came from a human donor with acute or convalescent COVID-19. The donor label of this sample is uncertain. The genes are TRBV7-9 and TRBJ2-3; 8 bases are a match to TRBD1. The sequencing input was peripheral blood. The CDR3 bases are TGTGCCAGCAGCCGACAGGGGTCTAGCACAGATACGCAGTATTTT. It codes for CASSRQGSSTDTQYF.